One sample yielded the 26 T cell receptor beta chains listed below, sequenced in a study of control samples from healthy donors and cancer patients. This table comes from immunoSEQ multiplex PCR, and its TCRdb copy is limited to in-frame clones, with some not included. The sample consists of about 61,000 clones, roughly 89% of them appearing once. Sequenced sample: PBMCs. The source of these receptors is a man in his sixties with colorectal cancer.

The chain recombines TRBV6-6 with TRBJ1-1, with D maybe TRBD1 (5 bases). Trimming stripped 6 bases from V and 5 bases from J, with 16 bases between. Germline V lookup: CDR1 MNHNY, CDR2 SVGAGI (reference sequence). The CDR3 runs 14 residues. CDR3 sequence reads: CASRSDSGGTEAFF. Written as DNA, the CDR3 is TGTGCCAGCAGATCTGACAGCGGAGGGACTGAAGCTTTCTTT.

J is TRBJ2-1 and V is TRBV5-1; the D call may be TRBD1 or TRBD2 (6 bases each). Germline loops: CDR1 SGHRS, CDR2 YFSETQ. The CDR3 totals 14 residues. V was shortened by 0 bases and J by 15 bases, with 19 bases between the two germline ends. CDR3 nucleotide sequence: TGCGCCAGCAGCTTGGGACAGGACTACGCCGGCTCGTTCTTC. As protein: CASSLGQDYAGSFF.

The chain couples TRBV28 to TRBJ1-2; D uncertain. The germline CDR1 and CDR2 sequences are MDHEN and SYDVKM. The V gene lost 5 bases and the J gene lost 6 bases, with 19 bases spanning the gap. CDR3 length: 15 amino acids. The CDR3 loop reads CASSDYGLAFDGYTF. CDR3 DNA sequence: TGTGCCAGCAGTGATTATGGGTTGGCATTCGATGGCTACACCTTC.

CDR3 amino acids: CATSRDVRSGANVLTF. CDR3 in DNA: TGTGCCACCAGCAGAGATGTGCGCTCTGGGGCCAACGTCCTGACTTTC. V gene TRBV15 combines with J gene TRBJ2-6; no definite D call. With 0 bases removed from V and 0 bases from J, the gap between germline ends came to 6 bases. The CDR3 consists of 16 residues. The germline V gene has CDR1 LNHNV and CDR2 YYDKDF (reference sequence).

This chain links TRBV10-3 with TRBJ2-3, with a weak D call TRBD2 (6 bases). Germline V gene sequence: CDR1 ENHRY, CDR2 SYGVKD. V was pared by 5 bases and J by 9 bases, with 12 bases between. The CDR3 has 12 amino acids. In DNA form, the CDR3 reads TGTGCCATCAGTCCAGAGACTAGGACGCAGTATTTT. As protein: CAISPETRTQYF.

The V and J genes are TRBV3-1 (or the pseudogene TRBV3-2) and TRBJ2-3, with D perhaps matching TRBD2 (6 bases). CDR3 size: 16 residues. Germline-derived CDR1 and CDR2 are LGHDT and YNNKEL (reference sequence). The V end was cut by 4 bases, the J end by 5 bases, with 19 bases between. CDR3 sequence: CASSLRRFQGGDTQYF. Written as DNA, the CDR3 is TGTGCCAGCAGCCTCCGGCGGTTTCAGGGAGGAGATACGCAGTATTTT.

The chain employs TRBV5-1 and TRBJ1-3; D call uncertain. In germline, CDR1 is SGHRS, CDR2 YFSETQ. V lost 4 bases and J 1 base, leaving 15 bases between the germline ends. This CDR3 is built from 16 residues. For the CDR3, the DNA is TGCGCCAGCAGCAGTAGAGACGGAACTTCTGGAAACACCATATATTTT. The encoded protein is CASSSRDGTSGNTIYF.

The chain has TRBV3-1 (or the pseudogene TRBV3-2) and TRBJ1-3; no reliable D call. Trimming removed 6 bases at V and 4 bases at J, with 13 bases between. The CDR3 is 14 residues long. Germline V gene sequence: CDR1 LGHDT, CDR2 YNNKEL (reference sequence). The CDR3 nucleotides are TGTGCCAGCAGTCAAAGAGGGTCCGGAAACACCATATATTTT. This translates into CASSQRGSGNTIYF.

The chain carries TRBV29-1 and TRBJ1-1, with 9 bases identical to TRBD1. This CDR3 comprises 13 residues. Germline CDR1 reads SQVTM; CDR2 reads ANQGSEA. The V gene end was trimmed by 8 bases and the J gene end by 4 bases; junction bases not matched to a gene: 8. The CDR3 protein is CSPNTGGFTEAFF. The CDR3 nucleotides read TGCAGCCCAAATACAGGGGGCTTCACTGAAGCTTTCTTT.

In its sample, this clone was seen a few times. V is TRBV7-9 and J is TRBJ2-7; D is perhaps TRBD2 (7 bases). CDR3 length: 14 amino acids. The V end lost 1 base, the J end lost 4 bases, and 11 bases lay between the germline ends. Germline V gives CDR1 SEHNR, CDR2 FQNEAQ (reference sequence). Here the CDR3 DNA reads TGTGCCAGCAGCTTAGGGGCGGGGGCTTACGAGCAGTACTTC. It encodes CASSLGAGAYEQYF.

This chain uses TRBV19 with TRBJ1-1; no clear D. Germline V gene sequence: CDR1 LNHDA, CDR2 SQIVND (reference sequence). Trimming removed 6 bases at V and 7 bases at J, with 9 bases between. CDR3 length: 11 amino acids. The CDR3 sequence is CASRSVIEAFF. The CDR3 nucleotides read TGTGCCAGTAGGTCGGTTATTGAAGCTTTCTTT.

V gene TRBV3-1 (or the pseudogene TRBV3-2) combines with J gene TRBJ1-5; D is unclear. CDR1 is LGHDT, CDR2 YNNKEL, per germline (reference sequence). The CDR3 spans 8 residues. The ends were cut back, 11 bases at V and 10 bases at J, with 6 bases in the middle. The CDR3 DNA reads as TGTGCCGGCCGTCCCCAGCATTTT. Translated: CAGRPQHF.

This sequence joins TRBV18 and TRBJ2-5; D gene uncertain. The V gene's germline CDR1 is KGHSH and CDR2 LQKENI. This CDR3 is built from 13 residues. V gave up 2 bases and J gave up 2 bases, with 6 bases separating them. The CDR3 protein is CASSPARQETQYF. The CDR3 DNA reads TGTGCCAGCTCACCAGCTCGTCAAGAGACCCAGTACTTC.

The V gene is TRBV18, the J gene TRBJ1-2, with D hard to call. Germline CDR1 reads KGHSH; CDR2 reads LQKENI. This CDR3 spans 15 amino acids. Between the trimmed V and J ends, which lost 1 base and 6 bases, there was a span of 15 bases. For the CDR3, the DNA is TGTGCCAGCTCACCACTTGCAGACCTGCGAAATGGCTACACCTTC. Amino acids: CASSPLADLRNGYTF.

This chain links TRBV18 with TRBJ1-6; D gene unclear. This CDR3 is built from 15 residues. Between the trimmed V and J ends, which lost 3 bases and 3 bases, there was a span of 9 bases. Germline V gene sequence: CDR1 KGHSH, CDR2 LQKENI. The CDR3 loop reads CASSPAGYYNSPLHF. The CDR3, as DNA: TGTGCCAGCTCACCGGCGGGTTACTATAATTCACCCCTCCACTTT.

The V call is TRBV28, the J call TRBJ2-7; D not certain. V was clipped by 7 bases and J by 2 bases, with 15 bases between them. CDR1 MDHEN and CDR2 SYDVKM come from the germline V gene. The CDR3 has 14 amino acids. The CDR3 loop reads CASNAQAATYEQYF. In nucleotides, the CDR3 is TGTGCCAGCAATGCGCAGGCAGCCACCTACGAGCAGTACTTC.

The rearrangement joins TRBV30 to TRBJ1-6, with TRBD1 matching over 7 bases. With V trimmed by 3 bases and J by 9 bases, 8 bases remained unmatched. Germline V CDR1 and CDR2: GTSNPN, SVGIG (reference sequence). The CDR3 has 14 amino acids. The CDR3 coding sequence is TGTGCCTGGAGGGTCCTGGGACAGCGTTCACCCCTCCACTTT. Encoded protein: CAWRVLGQRSPLHF.

The chain couples TRBV6-5 to TRBJ1-2; 9 bases align to TRBD1. CDR1 MNHEY and CDR2 SVGAGI come from the germline V gene. The CDR3 runs 13 residues. The V and J ends lost 6 bases and 5 bases, in that order; junction bases with no gene match: 4. The CDR3 sequence is CASRKGQGYGYTF. The CDR3 DNA reads TGTGCCAGCAGAAAGGGACAGGGTTATGGCTACACCTTC.

V is TRBV7-7 and J is TRBJ2-1; 9 bases line up with TRBD1. Per the germline V gene, CDR1 is SSHAT and CDR2 is FNYEAQ (reference sequence). V gave up 5 bases and J gave up 2 bases; unmatched junction bases: 4. The CDR3 covers 15 residues. The DNA for the CDR3 is TGTGCCAGCAGCCCGGGACAGGGTCCCTACAATGAGCAGTTCTTC. Translating gives CASSPGQGPYNEQFF.

This clone showed up just a few times. The chain is built from TRBV28 and TRBJ1-2, with D perhaps matching TRBD1 (5 bases). The length of the CDR3 is 14 residues. Germline V gives CDR1 MDHEN, CDR2 SYDVKM. The ends were cut back, 7 bases at V and 2 bases at J, with 14 bases in the middle. The CDR3 here is CASTLLGDNYGYTF. The DNA of the CDR3 is TGTGCCAGCACCTTGCTGGGGGACAACTATGGCTACACCTTC.

V usage is TRBV4-1 and J usage is TRBJ2-7; TRBD2 agrees at 12 bases. Trimming removed 0 bases from V and 3 bases from J; junction bases left unmatched: 9. The V gene's germline CDR1 is MGHRA and CDR2 YSYEKL. The CDR3 runs 18 residues. For the CDR3, the DNA is TGCGCCAGCAGCCAAGAAGAACTAGCGGGGGGCCTCGGCTACGAGCAGTACTTC. Protein: CASSQEELAGGLGYEQYF.

V usage is TRBV11-2 and J usage is TRBJ2-7; possible D gene TRBD2, 6 bases. This CDR3 spans 14 amino acids. Germline CDR1 reads SGHAT; CDR2 reads FQNNGV. V was pared by 5 bases and J by 1 base, with 12 bases between. CDR3 sequence (DNA): TGTGCCAGCAGCCGGGACTTACCTTCCTACGAGCAGTACTTC. Protein sequence: CASSRDLPSYEQYF.

The chain employs TRBV7-9 and TRBJ2-1; D unclear. Trimming stripped 3 bases from V and 5 bases from J, with 11 bases between. Germline V gene data show CDR1 as SEHNR and CDR2 as FQNEAQ (reference sequence). There are 14 residues in the CDR3. The CDR3 DNA reads as TGTGCCAGCAGCTTTGGCGGCGTGAACAATGAGCAGTTCTTC. This translates into CASSFGGVNNEQFF. Complete variable domain (other parts from reference TRBV7-9 and TRBJ2-1): DTGVSQNPRHKITKRGQNVTFRCDPISEHNRLYWYRQTLGQGPEFLTYFQNEAQLEKSRLLSDRFSAERPKGSFSTLEIQRTEQGDSAMYLCASSFGGVNNEQFFGPGTRLTVL.

CDR3 sequence (DNA): TGTGCCAGCAGTGCCCCGGGACAGGGGGCACGCTATAATTCACCCCTCCACTTT. Protein: CASSAPGQGARYNSPLHF. The rearrangement uses TRBV6-1 and TRBJ1-6, with 12 bases identical to TRBD1. V dropped 4 bases and J dropped 3; count of bases not matched to a gene: 7. The germline CDR1 and CDR2 sequences are MNHNS and SASEGT. There are 18 residues in the CDR3.

The chain recombines TRBV7-3 with TRBJ1-1; no reliable D call. The CDR3 has 14 residues. The germline CDR1 and CDR2 sequences are SGHTA and FQGTGA. V was shortened by 0 bases and J by 4 bases, with 9 bases between the two germline ends. CDR3 nucleotide sequence: TGTGCCAGCAGCTTAACTCTAGGTACCACTGAAGCTTTCTTT. It yields the protein CASSLTLGTTEAFF.

This chain links TRBV5-1 with TRBJ2-3, with D unresolved. The CDR3 contains 14 residues. Germline V CDR1 and CDR2: SGHRS, YFSETQ. The ends were cut back, 4 bases at V and 1 base at J, with 10 bases in the middle. The CDR3 spells CASSPEDGTDTQYF. In DNA form, the CDR3 reads TGCGCCAGCAGCCCTGAGGACGGCACAGATACGCAGTATTTT.